This T cell receptor (beta chain) was found in a study of blood T cells in healthy people across ages. It was with a sample-barcoded 5' primer and a J-beta primer mix that a second PCR of roughly 7 to 12 cycles was run. Using its own MiXCR run on the 5' RACE reads, TCRdb lists one record per CDR3 protein. In the table there are around 820,000 distinct CDR3 sequences, around 25% of which are singletons. This clonotype was picked up a small number of times. The CDR3 runs to 13 residues. Looked up from germline, CDR1 is SGHTA and CDR2 is FQGNSA. Trimming cost V 4 bases and J 11 bases, with 17 bases left between them. These sequences were also reported in another study, on T cells of mothers and their children. That paper states: A primer called M1S, used in the second PCR, added sample barcodes and 2-4 random nucleotides. Mother-child pairs who were related displayed a slightly higher overlap than unrelated pairs, a difference that was non-significant. No T cell clones of persistent microchimeric origin were detected.

The chain joins TRBV7-2 to TRBJ1-1; possibly TRBD1 for D (6 bases). The specimen was blood. The clonotype comes from a boy between 5 and 17 years old in good health. The CDR3 protein is CASSSQRGGEAFF. The CDR3 region has the DNA TGTGCCAGCAGCTCCCAACGGGGGGGCGAGGCTTTCTTT.